This TCR beta chain was found in a study of metastatic and nonmetastatic thyroid tumors. The CDR3 covers 13 residues. Losses at the gene ends were 6 bases for V and 2 bases for J; bases not matched to a gene: 2. The germline V gene encodes CDR1 MNHEY and CDR2 SVGEGT. Not a single patient had been given any form of treatment at any point before undergoing thyroid surgery. TCRdb re-processed the PCR reads through MiXCR. The sample has 30,000 or so clones, 25% to 30% seen once. This TCR came from a female donor with papillary thyroid cancer or a benign thyroid nodule (not recorded which). Some clones in this sample may be carry-over from other donors' samples. Sequenced: blood. The genes are TRBV6-2 or TRBV6-3 and TRBJ1-1; 8 bases agree with TRBD1. Written as DNA, the CDR3 is TGTGCCAGCAGGGACAGGGTTAACACTGAAGCTTTCTTT. Protein: CASRDRVNTEAFF.